This T cell receptor (beta chain) emerged from a study of T cell responses to AZD1222 COVID-19 vaccine. Sequencing used immunoSEQ multiplex PCR; TCRdb keeps in-frame clones, though not all of them. The repertoire includes 84,000 or so clones, over 70% of them detected once, and 16% sits in the top ten. The starting material was peripheral blood, obtained on day 0 of AZD1222 vaccination. This TCR derives from an adult in good health.

The CDR3 nucleotides read TGTGCCAGCAGTCCCCCTGAGGCTTATGGCTACACCTTC. Translating gives CASSPPEAYGYTF. The rearrangement links TRBV6-5 to TRBJ1-2; D call uncertain. V lost 5 bases and J lost 5, with 12 bases in between. Germline values: CDR1 MNHEY, CDR2 SVGAGI. This CDR3 has 13 amino acids.